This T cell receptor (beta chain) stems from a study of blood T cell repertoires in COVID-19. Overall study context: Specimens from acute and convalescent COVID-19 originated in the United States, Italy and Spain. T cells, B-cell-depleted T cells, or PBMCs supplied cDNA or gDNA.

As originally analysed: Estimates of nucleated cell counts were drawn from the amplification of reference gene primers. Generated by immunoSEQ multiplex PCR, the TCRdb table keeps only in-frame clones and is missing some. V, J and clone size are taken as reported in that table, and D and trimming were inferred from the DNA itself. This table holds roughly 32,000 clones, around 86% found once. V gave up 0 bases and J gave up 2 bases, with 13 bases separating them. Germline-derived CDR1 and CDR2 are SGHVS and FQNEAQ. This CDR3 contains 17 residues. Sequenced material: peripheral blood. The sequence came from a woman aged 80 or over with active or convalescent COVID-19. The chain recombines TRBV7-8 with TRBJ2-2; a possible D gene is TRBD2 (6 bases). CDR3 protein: CASSLAAGRPNTGELFF. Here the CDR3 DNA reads TGTGCCAGCAGCTTAGCGGCGGGACGGCCCAACACCGGGGAGCTGTTTTTT.